This T cell receptor beta chain was retrieved from a study of regulatory T cells in long-lasting Graves disease. This clonotype occurred many times. One end of the junction does not line up with germline, which may come from a read error. Regarding time point: newly diagnosed GD, antithyroid drugs for less than 3 months. The TCR library used RNA extracted from PBMCs. Arm-PCR with iRepertoire HTBI primers amplified the CDR3 regions for these TCR beta libraries. TCRdb analysed the multiplex PCR reads with MiXCR anew, one entry per CDR3 protein. Among hundreds of thousands of distinct CDR3 sequences listed, roughly 17% were seen once. These records were also assigned to another study, of T cells in Graves' hyperthyroidism and ophthalmopathy.

The input for sequencing was peripheral blood mononuclear cells (PBMCs), taken at new diagnosis, from a patient treated with antithyroid drugs. The clonotype comes from a man between 40 and 49 years old with Graves disease.

The CDR3 sequence is CASSPHHRLHFRGQLYGYTF. The CDR3 DNA reads TGTGCCAGCAGCCCCCACCACCGACTACACTTCAGGGGGCAACTCTATGGGTACACCTTC. V usage is TRBV9 and J usage is TRBJ1-2; TRBD1 aligns across 8 bases. The length of the CDR3 is 20 residues. Germline CDR1 SGDLS, CDR2 YYNGEE.